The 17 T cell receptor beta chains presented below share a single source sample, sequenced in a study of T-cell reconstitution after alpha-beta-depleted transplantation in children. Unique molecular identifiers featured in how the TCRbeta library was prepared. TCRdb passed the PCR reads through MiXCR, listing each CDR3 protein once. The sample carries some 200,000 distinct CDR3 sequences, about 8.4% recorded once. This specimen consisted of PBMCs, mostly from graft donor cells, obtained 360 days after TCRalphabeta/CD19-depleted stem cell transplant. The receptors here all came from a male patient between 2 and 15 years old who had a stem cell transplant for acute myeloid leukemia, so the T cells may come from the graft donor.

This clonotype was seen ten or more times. CDR3: CASSLRGAGGPYNEQFF. The CDR3 coding sequence is TGTGCCAGCAGCTTAAGGGGAGCGGGAGGGCCCTACAATGAGCAGTTCTTC. The chain joins TRBV7-3 to TRBJ2-1; 10 bases match TRBD2. CDR1 SGHTA and CDR2 FQGTGA come from the germline V gene. V was clipped by 1 base and J by 2 bases; unmatched bases: 5. The length of the CDR3 is 17 residues. Combining the CDR3 with reference TRBV7-3 and TRBJ2-1 gives the whole variable domain GAGVSQTPSNKVTEKGKYVELRCDPISGHTALYWYRQSLGQGPEFLIYFQGTGAADDSGLPNDRFFAVRPEGSVSTLKIQRTERGDSAVYLCASSLRGAGGPYNEQFFGPGTRLTVL.

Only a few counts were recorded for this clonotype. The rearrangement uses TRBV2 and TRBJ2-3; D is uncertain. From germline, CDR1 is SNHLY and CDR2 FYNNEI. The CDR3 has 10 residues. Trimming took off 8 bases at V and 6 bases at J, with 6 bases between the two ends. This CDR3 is CASGLDTQYF. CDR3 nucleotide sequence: TGTGCCAGCGGGTTGGATACGCAGTATTTT.

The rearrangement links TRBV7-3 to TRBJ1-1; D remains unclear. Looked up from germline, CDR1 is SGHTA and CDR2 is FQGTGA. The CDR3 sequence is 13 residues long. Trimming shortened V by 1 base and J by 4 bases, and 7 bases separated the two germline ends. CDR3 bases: TGTGCCAGCAGCTTAAACAGAGTCACTGAAGCTTTCTTT. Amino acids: CASSLNRVTEAFF.

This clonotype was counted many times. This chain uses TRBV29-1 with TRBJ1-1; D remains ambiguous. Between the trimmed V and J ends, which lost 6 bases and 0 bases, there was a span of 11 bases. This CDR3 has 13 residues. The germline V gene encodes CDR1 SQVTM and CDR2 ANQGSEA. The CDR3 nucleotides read TGCAGCGTCAGCGGACTTATGAACACTGAAGCTTTCTTT. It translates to CSVSGLMNTEAFF.

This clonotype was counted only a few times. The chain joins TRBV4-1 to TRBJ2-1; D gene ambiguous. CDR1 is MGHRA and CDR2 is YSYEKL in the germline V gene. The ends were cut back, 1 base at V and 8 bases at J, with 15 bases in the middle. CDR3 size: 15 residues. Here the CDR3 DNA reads TGCGCCAGCAGCCAAGTGTCGGGTTTCGGCGATGAGCAGTTCTTC. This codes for CASSQVSGFGDEQFF.

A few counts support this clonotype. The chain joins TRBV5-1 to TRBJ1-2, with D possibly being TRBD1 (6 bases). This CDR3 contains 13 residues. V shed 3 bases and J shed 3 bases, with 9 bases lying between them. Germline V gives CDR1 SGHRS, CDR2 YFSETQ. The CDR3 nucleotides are TGCGCCAGCAGCTACAGGGATTACTATGGCTACACCTTC. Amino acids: CASSYRDYYGYTF.

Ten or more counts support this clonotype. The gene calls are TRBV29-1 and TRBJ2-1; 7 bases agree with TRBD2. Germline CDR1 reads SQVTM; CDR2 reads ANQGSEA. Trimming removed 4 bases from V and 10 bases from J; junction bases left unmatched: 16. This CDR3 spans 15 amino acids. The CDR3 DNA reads TGCAGCGTTGGTTTCTTGGCTAGCGGTTTCCCAGAGCAGTTCTTC. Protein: CSVGFLASGFPEQFF.

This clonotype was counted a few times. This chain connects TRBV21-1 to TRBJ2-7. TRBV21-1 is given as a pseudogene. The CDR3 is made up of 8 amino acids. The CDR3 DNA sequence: TGTGCCAGCACCTTAGGGTACTTC. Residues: CASTLGYF.

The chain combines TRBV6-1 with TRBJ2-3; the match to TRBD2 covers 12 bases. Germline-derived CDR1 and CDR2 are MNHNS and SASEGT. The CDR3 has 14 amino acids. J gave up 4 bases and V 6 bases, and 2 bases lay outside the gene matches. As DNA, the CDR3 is TGTGCCAGCAGCCCTAGCGGGGGGGCAGATACGCAGTATTTT. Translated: CASSPSGGADTQYF.

CDR3 sequence (DNA): TGCGCCAGCAGCTTGGGGTTGCATTCACCCCTCCACTTT. It is translated as CASSLGLHSPLHF. This rearrangement joins TRBV5-1 to TRBJ1-6; unclear D gene. The germline V and J ends were trimmed by 0 bases and 8 bases, with 6 bases remaining between them. The germline V gene encodes CDR1 SGHRS and CDR2 YFSETQ. The CDR3 extends over 13 amino acids. Combining the CDR3 with reference TRBV5-1 and TRBJ1-6 gives the whole variable domain KAGVTQTPRYLIKTRGQQVTLSCSPISGHRSVSWYQQTPGQGLQFLFEYFSETQRNKGNFPGRFSGRQFSNSRSEMNVSTLELGDSALYLCASSLGLHSPLHFGNGTRLTVT.

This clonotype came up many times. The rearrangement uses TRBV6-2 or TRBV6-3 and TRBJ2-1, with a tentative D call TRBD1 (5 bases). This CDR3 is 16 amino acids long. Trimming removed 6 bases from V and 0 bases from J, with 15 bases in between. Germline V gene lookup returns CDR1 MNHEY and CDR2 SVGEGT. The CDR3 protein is CASSPRTQSSYNEQFF. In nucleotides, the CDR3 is TGTGCCAGCAGCCCGAGGACACAGAGCTCCTACAATGAGCAGTTCTTC.

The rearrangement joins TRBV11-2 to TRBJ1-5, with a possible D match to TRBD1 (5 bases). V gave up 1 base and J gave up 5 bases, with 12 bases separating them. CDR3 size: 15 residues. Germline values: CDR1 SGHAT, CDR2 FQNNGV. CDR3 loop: CASSLAGTPDQPQHF. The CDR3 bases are TGTGCCAGCAGCTTAGCCGGGACCCCTGATCAGCCCCAGCATTTT.

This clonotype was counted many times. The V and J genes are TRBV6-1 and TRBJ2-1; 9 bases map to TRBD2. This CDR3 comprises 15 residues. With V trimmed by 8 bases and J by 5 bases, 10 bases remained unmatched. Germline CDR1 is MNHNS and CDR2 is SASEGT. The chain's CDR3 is CASGPGLARDNEQFF. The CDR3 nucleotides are TGTGCCAGCGGACCCGGACTAGCGAGAGACAATGAGCAGTTCTTC.

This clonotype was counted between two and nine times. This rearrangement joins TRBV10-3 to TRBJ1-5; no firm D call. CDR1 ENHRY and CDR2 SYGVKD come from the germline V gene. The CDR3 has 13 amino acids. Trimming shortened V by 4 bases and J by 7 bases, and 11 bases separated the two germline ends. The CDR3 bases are TGTGCCATCAGTGCTCTATATGACCAGCCCCAGCATTTT. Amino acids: CAISALYDQPQHF.

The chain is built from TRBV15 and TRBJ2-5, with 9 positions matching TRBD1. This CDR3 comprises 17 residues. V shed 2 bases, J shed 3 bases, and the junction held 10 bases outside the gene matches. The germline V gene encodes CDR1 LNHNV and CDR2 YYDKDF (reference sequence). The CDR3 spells CATSRPWGGQGKETQYF. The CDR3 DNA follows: TGTGCCACCAGCAGACCGTGGGGGGGACAGGGAAAAGAGACCCAGTACTTC.

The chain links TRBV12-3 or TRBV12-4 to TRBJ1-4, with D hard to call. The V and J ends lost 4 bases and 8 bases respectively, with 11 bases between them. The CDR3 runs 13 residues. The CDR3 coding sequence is TGTGCCAGCAGTTCGCCCAGTTGGGAAAAACTGTTTTTT. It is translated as CASSSPSWEKLFF.

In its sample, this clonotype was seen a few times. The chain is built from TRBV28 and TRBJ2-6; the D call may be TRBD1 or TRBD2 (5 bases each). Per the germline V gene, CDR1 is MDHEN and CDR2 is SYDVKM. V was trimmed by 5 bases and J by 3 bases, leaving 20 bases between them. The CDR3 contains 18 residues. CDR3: CASSKPGRNSLGANVLTF. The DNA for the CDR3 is TGTGCCAGCAGTAAACCGGGACGGAATTCTCTTGGGGCCAACGTCCTGACTTTC.